Presented here are 14 T cell receptor beta chains from one specimen sequenced in a study of T cells in Graves' hyperthyroidism and ophthalmopathy. Using RNA transcripts as the source, TCR beta CDR3 regions were amplified. First-round RT-PCR of the TCR CDR3 relied on the HTBI primer set. TCRdb re-derived calls from the multiplex PCR reads in MiXCR, one entry per CDR3 protein. Counted here are some 650,000 distinct CDR3 sequences, about a sixth occurring once; the ten biggest clones make up 2.5% to 4%. Material: blood. Every receptor here comes from a woman between 40 and 55 years old with Graves' ophthalmopathy.

V is TRBV6-2 or TRBV6-3 and J is TRBJ2-1, with a possible D match to TRBD1 (6 bases). CDR1 and CDR2 from the germline V gene are MNHEY and SVGEGT. This CDR3 is built from 15 residues. Trimming shortened V by 6 bases and J by 3 bases, and 15 bases separated the two germline ends. The CDR3 is CASSPTGTFYNEQFF. The CDR3 bases are TGTGCCAGCAGCCCGACAGGAACGTTCTACAATGAGCAGTTCTTC.

The chain carries TRBV12-3 or TRBV12-4 and TRBJ1-5; 10 bases match TRBD1. With V trimmed by 6 bases and J by 3 bases, 5 bases remained unmatched. The CDR3 is made up of 15 amino acids. CDR3 in DNA: TGTGCCAGCAGCCCGACAGGGGGCAACAATCAGCCCCAGCATTTT. Translated, it gives CASSPTGGNNQPQHF.

Many counts were recorded for this clonotype. The V call is TRBV5-1, the J call TRBJ1-2; 7 bases match TRBD1. The CDR3 is made up of 14 amino acids. The ends lost 4 bases at V and 3 bases at J; junction bases unmatched: 6. Germline V gene lookup returns CDR1 SGHRS and CDR2 YFSETQ. CDR3 residues: CASSAEGGDYGYTF. The CDR3 nucleotides are TGCGCCAGCAGCGCGGAAGGGGGCGACTATGGCTACACCTTC.

This clonotype was detected many times. This sequence joins TRBV20-1 and TRBJ2-2; D remains ambiguous. The CDR3 runs to 13 residues. Germline CDR1 DFQATT, CDR2 SNEGSKA (reference sequence). Trimming cost V 0 bases and J 7 bases, with 9 bases left between them. In DNA, the CDR3 is TGCAGTGCTAGAGATTTACAGAACGGGGAGCTGTTTTTT. Translating it yields CSARDLQNGELFF.

This clonotype was picked up many times. This chain joins TRBV30 and TRBJ2-2; no clear D. Germline loops: CDR1 GTSNPN, CDR2 SVGIG (reference sequence). V was pared by 2 bases and J by 5 bases, with 9 bases between. There are 13 residues in the CDR3. The CDR3 protein is CAWSSLTTGELFF. CDR3 sequence (DNA): TGTGCCTGGAGTTCCCTAACGACCGGGGAGCTGTTTTTT. Supplemented by reference TRBV30 and TRBJ2-2, the full variable domain reads SQTIHQWPATLVQPVGSPLSLECTVEGTSNPNLYWYRQAAGRGLQLLFYSVGIGQISSEVPQNLSASRPQDRQFILSSKKLLLSDSGFYLCAWSSLTTGELFFGEGSRLTVL.

This chain joins TRBV4-1 and TRBJ2-2; 11 bases are a match to TRBD2. Germline V gene data show CDR1 as MGHRA and CDR2 as YSYEKL. The trim removed 1 base at V and 6 bases at J, leaving 7 bases unmatched. CDR3 length: 17 amino acids. The CDR3 here is CASSQGRGSGRAGELFF. CDR3 sequence (DNA): TGCGCCAGCAGCCAAGGAAGGGGTAGCGGGAGGGCCGGGGAGCTGTTTTTT.

This clonotype was seen only a few times. The J gene is TRBJ2-1, the V gene TRBV7-2, with 10 bases that match TRBD1. V shed 3 bases, J shed 7 bases, and the junction held 9 bases outside the gene matches. Germline-derived CDR1 and CDR2 are SGHTA and FQGNSA. The length of the CDR3 is 16 residues. The CDR3 protein is CASSFLPGTGVNEQFF. DNA for the CDR3: TGTGCCAGCAGCTTTCTCCCCGGGACAGGGGTTAATGAGCAGTTCTTC.

This clonotype was recorded many times. This sequence joins TRBV2 and TRBJ2-7; D might be TRBD1 (6 bases). CDR3 length: 18 residues. Germline V lookup: CDR1 SNHLY, CDR2 FYNNEI. Trimming pared 6 bases from V and 0 bases from J, leaving 24 bases between. The CDR3 DNA is TGTGCCAGCAGCGATGCGGCTCACCAGGGGAAATCCTCCTACGAGCAGTACTTC. Protein product: CASSDAAHQGKSSYEQYF.

This rearrangement joins TRBV12-5 to TRBJ1-3, with 10 bases that match TRBD1. Per the germline V gene, CDR1 is LGHNT and CDR2 is FRNRAP. The ends lost 5 bases at V and 8 bases at J; junction bases unmatched: 15. CDR3 length: 17 residues. The chain's CDR3 is CASGPRGQGTYEDTIYF. Written as DNA, the CDR3 is TGTGCTAGTGGTCCCCGGGGACAGGGGACCTATGAGGACACCATATATTTT.

This clonotype appeared many times. The CDR3 region has the DNA TGTGCCAGCTCCAAAATCCTGGGGCGGAACACTGAAGCTTTCTTT. Protein sequence: CASSKILGRNTEAFF. The chain employs TRBV28 and TRBJ1-1; perhaps TRBD1 as D (5 bases). Per germline, CDR1 MDHEN and CDR2 SYDVKM. This CDR3 has 15 residues. V lost 8 bases, J lost 1 base, and 17 bases lay in between.

This clonotype was observed many times. V is TRBV12-3 or TRBV12-4 and J is TRBJ1-2; TRBD1 might be the D (5 bases). CDR3 length equals 13 residues. V was pared by 3 bases and J by 5 bases, with 10 bases between. The DNA for the CDR3 is TGTGCCAGCAGTTTGGGGGGACGGTATGGCTACACCTTC. Protein: CASSLGGRYGYTF.

To note about this clonotype: Since a much larger clone is just one base distant, this may be a read error. The chain recombines TRBV5-1 with TRBJ2-1; 13 bases are shared with TRBD2. The V and J ends lost 4 bases and 5 bases, in that order; junction bases with no gene match: 3. CDR3 length equals 15 residues. CDR1 is SGHRS, CDR2 YFSETQ, per germline. In nucleotides, the CDR3 is TGCGCCAGCAGCGGGGGACTAGCGGGAAACAATGAGCAGTTCTTC. Protein product: CASSGGLAGNNEQFF.

The J gene is TRBJ2-3, the V gene TRBV24-1; D remains unclear. Germline V gene data show CDR1 as KGHDR and CDR2 as SFDVKD. V was pared by 6 bases and J by 4 bases, with 7 bases between. CDR3 size: 12 residues. DNA of the CDR3: TGTGCCACCAGTAGGGAACCAGATACGCAGTATTTT. Protein: CATSREPDTQYF.

Ten or more counts support this clonotype. V gene TRBV5-1 combines with J gene TRBJ2-1; 9 bases line up with TRBD2. V lost 5 bases and J lost 0; bases outside the gene matches: 6. The CDR3 loop spans 16 amino acids. CDR1 is SGHRS, CDR2 YFSETQ, per germline. CDR3 region: CASSSSGAPSYNEQFF. DNA of the CDR3: TGCGCCAGCAGTTCTAGCGGGGCCCCCTCCTACAATGAGCAGTTCTTC.